This TCR beta chain appears in the sequencing data of a study of identical twins (dated by TCRdb to the mid-2010s). Study-level background: The study deep-sequenced TCR alpha and beta repertoires from monozygotic twins, unrelated adults of various ages and cord blood to test whether fetal clonotypes persist. To rule out contamination, the twin experiments were replicated at different times with different library preparation protocols. On the study overall, not on this receptor specifically: Invariant T cells such as MAIT and iNKT could partly confound zero-insertion analyses, though diverse VJ usage argued against this for most clonotypes. In beta out-of-frame sequences, excess twin sharing was weaker, because having fewer shared sequences lowered the signal-to-noise ratio. Fewer insertions were carried by abundant cord blood beta clonotypes, a similar but weaker trend appeared in young adult naive repertoires, and no such trend appeared in memory repertoires. Because the same donors could not be followed over many years, conclusions were based on cross-sectional statistical analysis. Out-of-frame TCR alpha sharing in monozygotic twins was systematically underestimated by recombination models, whereas sharing between unrelated individuals was in agreement with the recombination models. Compared with coincidental sharing between unrelated individuals, out-of-frame TCR alpha sequences shared between twins had an excess of sequences with low generation probability.

CDR1 and CDR2 (SNHLY, FYNNEI) derive from the germline V gene. Counted from cysteine to phenylalanine, this CDR3 has 17 amino acids. Kept here is only the CDR3 DNA, which spans 51 bases and is read in frame from base 1. Trimming takes 2 bases from V and 5 bases from J, and the germline ends sit 19 bases apart. This clonotype turned up a few times. The antigen it recognizes is unknown. It has no much larger one-base neighbor in the sample; base qualities were not kept. The library was built by means of 5' RACE. The listed sequencing device is Illumina HiSeq 2000. Template switching introduced a universal primer binding site; the final cDNA contained a unique molecular identifier, enabling accurate counting of TCR cDNA molecules. Specific primers in the conserved constant-segment region were used to synthesize first-strand cDNA for TCR alpha and beta chains. To control for contamination, every cDNA library was double barcoded, receiving both a SMART-Mk sample barcode and Illumina barcodes. TruSeq adapter sequences and Illumina sample barcodes were added in two successive PCR steps. Sequencing of the TCR alpha and beta cDNA libraries was done on the Illumina HiSeq platform using custom primers. In the original analysis: Unique molecular identifiers were extracted from raw reads with MiGEC, and CDR3 positions were determined with MiXCR. Recombination models were inferred per individual with the repgenHMM and IGoR tools using an EM algorithm. The analysis of shared clonotypes was done with the tcR package in R, with sharing normalized by the product of cloneset sizes. To study raw recombination free of thymic and clonal selection effects, out-of-frame nonproductive sequences were analyzed. Through fastp at Q25 and MiXCR, TCRdb rebuilt clones from the public reads, retaining in-frame beta chains. Identical CDR3 protein sequences are pooled into one entry, listed with their most common genes and DNA. The V and J calls here are based on TCRdb, not the publication. The sample table holds around 370,000 distinct CDR3 sequences, of which roughly 9% were seen once. The top ten clones comprise 8.5% to 10% of the sample.

All donors were healthy Caucasians. Three unrelated non-twin adults were also sequenced: a male aged 18 to 30, a male aged 50 to 60 and a female aged 50 to 60. Using Miltenyi CD45RO+ enrichment and human naive T-cell isolation kits, memory (CD45RO+) and naive T cells were isolated from PBMC. This sequence was found in a woman aged 45-65 years in good health. In this chain, TRBV2 is recombined with TRBJ2-4; too little of a D gene remains to name it. The sample comprised naive T cells sorted from blood. What this sample's cell subset or site label stands for: cells isolated with a human naive T-cell isolation kit. The sequenced DNA: TGTGCCAGCAGTGAAAGACCCCCCCTCGAAAGGCAAAACATTCAGTACTTC. It is translated as CASSERPPLERQNIQYF.